This TCR beta chain was captured in a study of shared clonotypes between healthy human individuals. Study-wide findings and caveats: Clonotypes shared by all four sorted-subset donors had higher generation probabilities than non-shared clonotypes.

Every donor, a Caucasian adult, lived in Nashville, Tennessee. Partitioning of CD4+ cells yielded a CD45RA+ naive subset and a CD45RA-negative memory subset. Points on this clone: Its antigen remains unidentified. In the same sample, other DNA sequences code for this CDR3.

Original handling: As immunoSEQ supplied junction-only sequences (without quality scores), filtering differed. Some clones are missing from TCRdb's copy, which holds only in-frame ones; the method was immunoSEQ multiplex PCR. V, J and clone size are taken as reported in that table, and D and trimming were inferred from the DNA itself. The sample holds roughly 1,500,000 clones, 98% seen once. This CDR3 is 13 amino acids long. Trimming removed 0 bases at V and 4 bases at J, with 5 bases between. The germline V gene has CDR1 KGHSH and CDR2 LQKENI. Material for sequencing was naive CD4+ T cells sorted from blood. Sample subset: CD45RA+ positively selected. The chain is built from TRBV18 and TRBJ2-3; D ambiguous. The receptor was isolated from a man younger than 45 in good health. CDR3 sequence: CASSPPVADTQYF. CDR3 DNA sequence: TGTGCCAGCTCACCACCTGTTGCAGATACGCAGTATTTT. The whole variable domain, remainder taken from reference TRBV18 and TRBJ2-3, is NAGVMQNPRHLVRRRGQEARLRCSPMKGHSHVYWYRQLPEEGLKFMVYLQKENIIDESGMPKERFSAEFPKEGPSILRIQQVVRGDSAAYFCASSPPVADTQYFGPGTRLTVL.